This T cell receptor (beta chain) appears in the sequencing data of a study of blood T cell repertoires in COVID-19. Sequencing used immunoSEQ multiplex PCR; TCRdb keeps in-frame clones, though not all of them. Altogether about 200,000 clones are present, about 83% being singletons, with the ten largest covering 8.2%. V shed 10 bases, J shed 4 bases, and the junction held 6 bases outside the gene matches. This CDR3 is 13 amino acids long. The germline CDR1 and CDR2 sequences are LNHDA and SQIVND (reference sequence). The chain couples TRBV19 to TRBJ2-7; the match to TRBD2 covers 11 bases. This sequence was found in a woman in her fifties or sixties with acute or convalescent COVID-19. Sequencing used peripheral blood. Written as DNA, the CDR3 is TGTGCCACTTCTAGCGGGGGGCGTTACGAGCAGTACTTC. Its translation is CATSSGGRYEQYF.